One TCR beta chain is described in this entry. Its target is unknown. This sample stems from a study of T-cell memory formation after mild COVID-19. Study-level information: Clustering of TCRs was largely donor specific. Overall study results and limits: Some clones that responded were present in memory (sampled pre-infection), which suggests cross-reactive memory joined. Chiefly within CM and EM were the contracting CD4+ clones; CD8+ ones were within EMRA.

It was 5'RACE with constant-segment primers that produced the TCR alpha and TCR beta cDNA libraries, which carried sample barcodes and UMIs. Using its own MiXCR run on the 5' RACE reads, TCRdb lists one record per CDR3 protein. The sample records 470,000 or so distinct CDR3 sequences, around 25% being singletons. V was cut by 2 bases and J by 3 bases, with 14 bases left in between. Germline CDR1 MGHRA, CDR2 YSYEKL. The CDR3 runs to 15 residues. Sequences were obtained from PBMCs or a T cell subset sorted from them (not recorded which). This TCR was recovered from an adult woman who had mild COVID-19 (a few samples of this study predate the infection). Cell type and time point are not known. The chain couples TRBV4-1 to TRBJ2-7; possibly TRBD1 for D (6 bases). The CDR3 is CASSQIRDTYYEQYF. CDR3 in DNA: TGCGCCAGCAGCCAAATTCGGGACACCTACTACGAGCAGTACTTC.